This T cell receptor (beta chain) was obtained from a study of shared clonotypes between healthy human individuals. The CDR3 consists of 15 residues. The ends lost 6 bases at V and 3 bases at J; junction bases unmatched: 4. CDR1 is MNHEY, CDR2 SMNVEV, per germline (reference sequence). Per the authors' pipeline: Filtering differed, since immunoSEQ gave only junction sequences and no quality scores. Clones were sequenced by immunoSEQ multiplex PCR, and TCRdb holds only the in-frame ones, with some missing. V, J and clone size were drawn from that table, and D and trimming were deduced from the DNA. The profile covers just over 2,000,000 clones, with about 95% appearing a single time and more than 0.95% taken by the ten largest. Positive CCR7 selection of CD45RO-negative cells yielded the naive CD8 cells, and terminally differentiated effector memory CD45RA+ cells were excluded.

This clonotype was sampled from a young man in good health. The sequenced material came from naive CD8+ T cells sorted from blood. The V and J genes are TRBV27 and TRBJ2-3; 12 bases are a match to TRBD2. The CDR3 is CASRILAGGTDTQYF. CDR3 bases: TGTGCCAGCAGAATACTAGCGGGGGGTACAGATACGCAGTATTTT.